This T cell receptor (beta chain) was sequenced for a study of blood T cell repertoires in COVID-19. Turning to the study itself: COVID-19 samples collected from the United States, Italy and Spain covered acute and convalescent phases.

A few counts support this clone. The CDR3 is 12 residues long. V was pared by 0 bases and J by 7 bases, with 3 bases between. Germline CDR1 and CDR2: SEHNR and FQNEAQ (reference sequence). Under the authors' procedure: Reference gene primer amplification in the assay estimated nucleated cell counts. The protocol was immunoSEQ multiplex PCR, while the TCRdb copy is restricted to in-frame clones and leaves out a portion. V and J calls and clone size are those listed in that table; D and trimming were worked out from the DNA. The data show 3,900 or so clones, with approximately 89% seen just once and roughly 5.7% held by the top ten.

The TCR comes from a woman in her 70s with active COVID-19. This chain joins TRBV7-9 and TRBJ2-2; no clear D. The sequenced sample was peripheral blood. DNA for the CDR3: TGTGCCAGCAGCTTAGCCCTCGGGGAGCTGTTTTTT. Amino acid sequence: CASSLALGELFF.